This record covers a single T cell receptor (beta chain). Per the original methods: Cell counts per sample came from amplifying reference gene primers. Here immunoSEQ multiplex PCR was the method, and the copy in TCRdb shows in-frame clones only, minus some. Clonal size and the V and J genes are those of that table, whereas D and trimming came from the DNA. The table has over 100,000 clones, 88% seen once. This sample was included in a study of blood T cell repertoires in COVID-19. The wider study: COVID-19 samples, acute and convalescent, were from the United States, Italy and Spain. PBMCs, B-cell-depleted T cells, or T cells provided the cDNA or gDNA that made up the material.

Looked up from germline, CDR1 is MDHEN and CDR2 is SYDVKM. The V and J ends lost 4 bases and 0 bases, in that order; junction bases with no gene match: 3. CDR3 length equals 16 residues. V and J are TRBV28 and TRBJ1-6; the match to TRBD1 covers 7 bases. The sequence was obtained from a man aged 50-60 years with acute or convalescent COVID-19. Sequencing was done on a sample of peripheral blood. The CDR3 DNA reads TGTGCCAGCAGTTGGGGACAGAGCTCCTATAATTCACCCCTCCACTTT. This sequence encodes CASSWGQSSYNSPLHF.